This T cell receptor (beta chain) was observed in a study of regulatory T cells in long-lasting Graves disease. CDR3-region Arm-PCR and iRepertoire HTBI primers produced the TCR beta libraries. TCRdb re-analysed the multiplex PCR reads in MiXCR, keeping a single row per CDR3 protein. The sample lists 350,000 to 400,000 distinct CDR3 sequences; roughly a sixth were seen once. Time point given: newly diagnosed GD, antithyroid drugs for less than 3 months. The TCR library was made from RNA that had been extracted from PBMCs in TRIzol. Sample: peripheral blood mononuclear cells (PBMCs), taken at new diagnosis, from a patient treated with antithyroid drugs. The clonotype was recovered from a female donor with Graves disease.

CDR3: CASSLFLGTDTQYF. DNA for the CDR3: TGTGCCAGCAGTTTATTTTTAGGCACAGATACGCAGTATTTT. The genes are TRBV27 and TRBJ2-3; no reliable D call. V lost 1 base and J lost 1, with 6 bases in between. This CDR3 contains 14 residues. Germline V gene lookup returns CDR1 MNHEY and CDR2 SMNVEV (reference sequence).